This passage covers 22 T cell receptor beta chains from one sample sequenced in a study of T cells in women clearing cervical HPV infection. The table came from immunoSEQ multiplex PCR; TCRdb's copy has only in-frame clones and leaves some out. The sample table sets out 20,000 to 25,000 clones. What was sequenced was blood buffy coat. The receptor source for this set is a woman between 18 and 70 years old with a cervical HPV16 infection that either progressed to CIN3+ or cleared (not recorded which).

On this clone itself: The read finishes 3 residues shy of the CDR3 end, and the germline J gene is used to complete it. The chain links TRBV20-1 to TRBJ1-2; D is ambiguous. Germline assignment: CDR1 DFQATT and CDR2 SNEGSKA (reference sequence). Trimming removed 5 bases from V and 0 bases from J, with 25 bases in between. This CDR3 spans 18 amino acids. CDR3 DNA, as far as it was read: TGCAGTGCTCTCAATCAACCCGGGGAGATGAGAACTAACTATGGC. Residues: CSALNQPGEMRTNYG. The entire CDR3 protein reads CSALNQPGEMRTNYGYTF.

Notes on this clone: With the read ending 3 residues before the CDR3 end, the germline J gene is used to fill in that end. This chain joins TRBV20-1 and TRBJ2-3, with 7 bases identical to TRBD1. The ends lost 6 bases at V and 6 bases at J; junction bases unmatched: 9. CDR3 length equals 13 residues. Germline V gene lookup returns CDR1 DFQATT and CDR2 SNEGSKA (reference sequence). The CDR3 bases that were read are TGCAGTGCCCACGGGACAGCCCTTGATACG. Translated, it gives CSAHGTALDT. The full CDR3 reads CSAHGTALDTQYF.

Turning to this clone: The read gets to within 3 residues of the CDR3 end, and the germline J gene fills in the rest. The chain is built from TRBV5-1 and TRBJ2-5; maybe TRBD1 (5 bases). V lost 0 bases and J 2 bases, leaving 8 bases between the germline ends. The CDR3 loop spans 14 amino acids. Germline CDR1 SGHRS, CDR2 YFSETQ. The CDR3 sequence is CASSLVQEQETQYF. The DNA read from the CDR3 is TGCGCCAGCAGCTTGGTACAGGAACAAGAGACC.

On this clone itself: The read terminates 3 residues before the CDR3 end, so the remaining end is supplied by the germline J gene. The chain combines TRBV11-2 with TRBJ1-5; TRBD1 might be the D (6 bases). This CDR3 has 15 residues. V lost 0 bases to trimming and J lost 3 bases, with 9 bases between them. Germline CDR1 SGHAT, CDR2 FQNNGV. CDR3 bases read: TGTGCCAGCAGCTTAGATGGGGGGGCCAATCAGCCC. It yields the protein CASSLDGGANQP. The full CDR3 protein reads CASSLDGGANQPQHF.

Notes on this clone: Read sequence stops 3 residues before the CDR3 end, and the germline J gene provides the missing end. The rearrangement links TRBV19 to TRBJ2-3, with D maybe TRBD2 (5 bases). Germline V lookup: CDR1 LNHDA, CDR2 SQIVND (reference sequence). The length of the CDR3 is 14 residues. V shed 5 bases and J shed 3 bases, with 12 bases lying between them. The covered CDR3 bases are TGTGCCAGTAGTCCCAGCGGAGATACAGATACG. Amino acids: CASSPSGDTDT. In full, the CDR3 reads CASSPSGDTDTQYF.

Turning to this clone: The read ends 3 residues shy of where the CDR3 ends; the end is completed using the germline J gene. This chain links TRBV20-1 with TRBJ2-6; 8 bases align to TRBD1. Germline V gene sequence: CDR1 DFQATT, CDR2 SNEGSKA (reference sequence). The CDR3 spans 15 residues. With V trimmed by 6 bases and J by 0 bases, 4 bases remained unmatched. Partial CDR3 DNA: TGCAGTGCAAGCGGACAGGGCTCTGGGGCCAACGTC. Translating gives CSASGQGSGANV. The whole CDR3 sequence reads CSASGQGSGANVLTF.

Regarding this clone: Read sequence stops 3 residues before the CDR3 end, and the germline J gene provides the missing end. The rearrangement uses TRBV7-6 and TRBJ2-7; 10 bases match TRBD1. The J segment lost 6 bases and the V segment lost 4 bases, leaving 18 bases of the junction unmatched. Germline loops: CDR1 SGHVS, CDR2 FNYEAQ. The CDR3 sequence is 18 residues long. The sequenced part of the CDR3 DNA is TGTGCCAGCAGCTACCCTGGGGACAGGGGCGCCGGAGGGGTCGAG. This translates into CASSYPGDRGAGGVE. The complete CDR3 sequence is CASSYPGDRGAGGVEQYF.

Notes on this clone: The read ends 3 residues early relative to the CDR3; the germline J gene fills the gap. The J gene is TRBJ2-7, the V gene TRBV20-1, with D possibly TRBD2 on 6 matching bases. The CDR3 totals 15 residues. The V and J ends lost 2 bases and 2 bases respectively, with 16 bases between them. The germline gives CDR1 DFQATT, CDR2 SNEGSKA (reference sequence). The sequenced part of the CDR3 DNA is TGCAGTGCTAGACGATGGAAGGAGGGCCCCTACGAG. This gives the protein CSARRWKEGPYE. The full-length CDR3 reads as CSARRWKEGPYEQYF.

Incomplete CDR3 DNA: TGTGCCAGCAGCTTAACCGGGGGGGCCTCAGATACG. Residues: CASSLTGGASDT. The entire CDR3 reads CASSLTGGASDTQYF. The rearrangement uses TRBV7-3 and TRBJ2-3, with 8 positions matching TRBD2. The read gets to within 3 residues of the CDR3 end, and the germline J gene fills in the rest. Trimming at V came to 0 bases and at J to 4 bases, leaving 3 bases not matched to a gene. Germline CDR1 is SGHTA and CDR2 is FQGTGA. The CDR3 totals 15 residues. Looking up the rest from reference TRBV7-3 and TRBJ2-3 gives the full variable domain: GAGVSQTPSNKVTEKGKYVELRCDPISGHTALYWYRQSLGQGPEFLIYFQGTGAADDSGLPNDRFFAVRPEGSVSTLKIQRTERGDSAVYLCASSLTGGASDTQYFGPGTRLTVL.

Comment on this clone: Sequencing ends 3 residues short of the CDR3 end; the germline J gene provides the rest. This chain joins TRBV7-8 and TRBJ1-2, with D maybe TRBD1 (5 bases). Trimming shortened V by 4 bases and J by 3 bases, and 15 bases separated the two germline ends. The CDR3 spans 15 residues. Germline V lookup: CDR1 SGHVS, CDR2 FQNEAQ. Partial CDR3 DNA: TGTGCCAGCAGCTCCCCCTGGGGGGATTACTATGGC. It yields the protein CASSSPWGDYYG. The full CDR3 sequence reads CASSSPWGDYYGYTF.

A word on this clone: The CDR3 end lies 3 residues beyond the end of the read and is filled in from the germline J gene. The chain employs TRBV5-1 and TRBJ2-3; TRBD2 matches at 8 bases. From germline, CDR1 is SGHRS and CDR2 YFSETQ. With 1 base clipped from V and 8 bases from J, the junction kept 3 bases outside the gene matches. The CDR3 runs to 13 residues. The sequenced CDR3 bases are TGCGCCAGCAGCTTGTGGGCGGGGGGTACG. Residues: CASSLWAGGT. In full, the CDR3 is CASSLWAGGTQYF.

The CDR3 DNA, read in part, is TGTGCCAGCTCACCCGCCAGGGGTGGCAATCAGCCC. This encodes CASSPARGGNQP. The full CDR3 sequence reads CASSPARGGNQPYTF. The V call is TRBV18, the J call TRBJ1-2; D is perhaps TRBD1 (6 bases). The sequenced fragment ends 3 residues before the CDR3 boundary, so the rest is inferred from the germline J gene. The germline CDR1 and CDR2 sequences are KGHSH and LQKENI. The CDR3 totals 15 residues.

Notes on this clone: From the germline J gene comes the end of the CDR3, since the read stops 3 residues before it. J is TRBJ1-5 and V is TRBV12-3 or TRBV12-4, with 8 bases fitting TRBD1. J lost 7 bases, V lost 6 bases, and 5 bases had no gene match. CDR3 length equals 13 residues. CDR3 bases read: TGTGCCAGCAGCAGGGACAGGCGACAGCCC. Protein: CASSRDRRQP. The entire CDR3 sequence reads CASSRDRRQPQHF.

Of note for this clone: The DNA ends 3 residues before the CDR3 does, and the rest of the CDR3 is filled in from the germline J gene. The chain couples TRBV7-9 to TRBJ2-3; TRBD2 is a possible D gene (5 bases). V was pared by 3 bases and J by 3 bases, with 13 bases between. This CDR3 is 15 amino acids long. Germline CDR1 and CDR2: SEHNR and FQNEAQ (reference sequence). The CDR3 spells CASSFSAGGTDTQYF. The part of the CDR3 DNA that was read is TGTGCCAGCAGCTTCTCGGCGGGTGGGACAGATACG.

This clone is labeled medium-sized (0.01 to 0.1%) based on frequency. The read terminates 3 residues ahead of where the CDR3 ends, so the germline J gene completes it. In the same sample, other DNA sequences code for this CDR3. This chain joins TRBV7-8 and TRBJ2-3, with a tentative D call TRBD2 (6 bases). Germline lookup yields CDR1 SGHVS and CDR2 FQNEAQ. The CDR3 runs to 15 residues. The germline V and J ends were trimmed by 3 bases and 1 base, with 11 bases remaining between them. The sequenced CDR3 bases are TGTGCCAGCAGCTTGGGGACTGGACGCACAGATACG. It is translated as CASSLGTGRTDT. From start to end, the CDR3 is CASSLGTGRTDTQYF.

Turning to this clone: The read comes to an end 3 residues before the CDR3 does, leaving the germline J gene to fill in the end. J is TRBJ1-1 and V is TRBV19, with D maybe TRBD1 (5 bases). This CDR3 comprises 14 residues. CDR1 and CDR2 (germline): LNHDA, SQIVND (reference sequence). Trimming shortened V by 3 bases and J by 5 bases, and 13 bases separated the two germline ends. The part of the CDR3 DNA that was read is TGTGCCAGTAGTATCCCCAGGGTGGGAACTGAA. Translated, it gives CASSIPRVGTE. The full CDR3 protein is CASSIPRVGTEAFF. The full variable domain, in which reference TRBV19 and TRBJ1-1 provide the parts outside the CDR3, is DGGITQSPKYLFRKEGQNVTLSCEQNLNHDAMYWYRQDPGQGLRLIYYSQIVNDFQKGDIAEGYSVSREKKESFPLTVTSAQKNPTAFYLCASSIPRVGTEAFFGQGTRLTVV.

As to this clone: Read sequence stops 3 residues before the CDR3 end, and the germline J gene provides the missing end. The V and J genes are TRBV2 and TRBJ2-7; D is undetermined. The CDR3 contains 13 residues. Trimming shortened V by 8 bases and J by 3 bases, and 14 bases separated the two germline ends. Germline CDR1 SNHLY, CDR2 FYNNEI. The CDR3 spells CASGRLGGYEQYF. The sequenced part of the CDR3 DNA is TGTGCCAGCGGAAGACTTGGTGGCTACGAG.

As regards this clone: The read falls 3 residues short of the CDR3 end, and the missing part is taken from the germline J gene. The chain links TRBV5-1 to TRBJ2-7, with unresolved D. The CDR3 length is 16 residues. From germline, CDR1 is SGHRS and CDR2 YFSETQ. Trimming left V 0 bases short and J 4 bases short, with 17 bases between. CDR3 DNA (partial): TGCGCCAGCAGCTTGGAAAGTTCCAGGAGTCAGTACGAG. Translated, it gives CASSLESSRSQYE. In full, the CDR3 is CASSLESSRSQYEQYF. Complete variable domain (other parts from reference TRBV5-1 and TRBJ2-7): KAGVTQTPRYLIKTRGQQVTLSCSPISGHRSVSWYQQTPGQGLQFLFEYFSETQRNKGNFPGRFSGRQFSNSRSEMNVSTLELGDSALYLCASSLESSRSQYEQYFGPGTRLTVT.

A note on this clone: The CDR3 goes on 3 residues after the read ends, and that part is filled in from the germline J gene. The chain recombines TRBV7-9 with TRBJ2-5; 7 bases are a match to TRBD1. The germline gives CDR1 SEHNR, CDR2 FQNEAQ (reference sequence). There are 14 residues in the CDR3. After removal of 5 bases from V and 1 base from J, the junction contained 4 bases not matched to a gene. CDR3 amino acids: CASSLTGSQETQYF. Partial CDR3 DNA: TGTGCCAGCAGCCTGACAGGGTCCCAAGAGACC.

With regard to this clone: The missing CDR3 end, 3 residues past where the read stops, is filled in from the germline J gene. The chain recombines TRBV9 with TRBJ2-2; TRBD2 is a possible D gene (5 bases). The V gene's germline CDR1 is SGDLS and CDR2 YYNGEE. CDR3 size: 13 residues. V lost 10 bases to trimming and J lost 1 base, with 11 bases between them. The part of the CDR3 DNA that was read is TGTGCCTCTAACCGGGGGAACACCGGGGAG. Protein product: CASNRGNTGE. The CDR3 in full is CASNRGNTGELFF.

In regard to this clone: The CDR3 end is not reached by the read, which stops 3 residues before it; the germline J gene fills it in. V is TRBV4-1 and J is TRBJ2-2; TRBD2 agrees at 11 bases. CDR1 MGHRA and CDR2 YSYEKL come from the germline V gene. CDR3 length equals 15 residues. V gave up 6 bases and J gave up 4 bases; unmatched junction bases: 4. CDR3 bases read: TGCGCCAGCAGGCATGGACTAGCGGGCACCGGGGAG. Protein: CASRHGLAGTGE. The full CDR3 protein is CASRHGLAGTGELFF.

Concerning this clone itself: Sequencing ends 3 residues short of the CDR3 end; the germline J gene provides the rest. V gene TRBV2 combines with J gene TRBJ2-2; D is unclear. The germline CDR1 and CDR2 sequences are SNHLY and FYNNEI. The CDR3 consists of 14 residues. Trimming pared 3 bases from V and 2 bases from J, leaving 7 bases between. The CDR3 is CASSEARNTGELFF. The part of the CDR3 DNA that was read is TGTGCCAGCAGTGAGGCTAGAAACACCGGGGAG. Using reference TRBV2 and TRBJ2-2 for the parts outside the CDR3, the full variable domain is EPEVTQTPSHQVTQMGQEVILRCVPISNHLYFYWYRQILGQKVEFLVSFYNNEISEKSEIFDDQFSVERPDGSNFTLKIRSTKLEDSAMYFCASSEARNTGELFFGEGSRLTVL.